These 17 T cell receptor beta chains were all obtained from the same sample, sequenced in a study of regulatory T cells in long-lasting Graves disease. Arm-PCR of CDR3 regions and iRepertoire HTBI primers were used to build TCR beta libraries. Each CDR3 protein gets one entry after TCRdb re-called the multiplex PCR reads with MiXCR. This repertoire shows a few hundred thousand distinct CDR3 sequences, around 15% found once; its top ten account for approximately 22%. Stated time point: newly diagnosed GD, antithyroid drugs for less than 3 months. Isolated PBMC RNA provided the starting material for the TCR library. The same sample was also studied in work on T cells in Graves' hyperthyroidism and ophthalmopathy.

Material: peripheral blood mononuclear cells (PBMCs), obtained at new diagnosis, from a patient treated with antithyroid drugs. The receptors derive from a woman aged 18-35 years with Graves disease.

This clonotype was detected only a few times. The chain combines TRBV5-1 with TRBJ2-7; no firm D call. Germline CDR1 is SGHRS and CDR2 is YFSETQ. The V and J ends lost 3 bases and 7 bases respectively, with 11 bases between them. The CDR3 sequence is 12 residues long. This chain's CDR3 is CASSSTGLEQYF. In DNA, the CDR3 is TGCGCCAGCAGCTCGACTGGGTTGGAGCAGTACTTC.

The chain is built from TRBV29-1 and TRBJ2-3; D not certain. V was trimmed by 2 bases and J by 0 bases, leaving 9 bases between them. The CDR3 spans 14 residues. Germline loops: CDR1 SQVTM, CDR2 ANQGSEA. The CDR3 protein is CSVEQDLSTDTQYF. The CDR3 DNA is TGCAGCGTTGAACAGGACCTTAGCACAGATACGCAGTATTTT.

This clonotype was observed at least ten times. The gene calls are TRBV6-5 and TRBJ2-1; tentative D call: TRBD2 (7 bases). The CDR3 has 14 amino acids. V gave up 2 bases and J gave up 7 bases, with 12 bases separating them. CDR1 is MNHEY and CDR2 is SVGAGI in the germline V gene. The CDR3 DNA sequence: TGTGCCAGCAGTTACAGGGGGGGTTTAAATGAGCAGTTCTTC. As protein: CASSYRGGLNEQFF.

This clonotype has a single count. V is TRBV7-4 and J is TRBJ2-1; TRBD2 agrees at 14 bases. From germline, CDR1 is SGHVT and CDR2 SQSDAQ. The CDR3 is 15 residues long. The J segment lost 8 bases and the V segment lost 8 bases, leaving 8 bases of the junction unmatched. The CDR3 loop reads CASSGGLAGVDEQFF. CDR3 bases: TGTGCCAGCTCGGGGGGACTAGCGGGAGTGGATGAGCAGTTCTTC.

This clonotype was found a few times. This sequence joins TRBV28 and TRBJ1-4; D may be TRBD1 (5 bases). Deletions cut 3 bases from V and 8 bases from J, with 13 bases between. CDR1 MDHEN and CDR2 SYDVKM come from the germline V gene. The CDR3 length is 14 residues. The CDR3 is CASSFGAVKEKLFF. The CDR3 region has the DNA TGTGCCAGCAGTTTTGGGGCAGTGAAAGAAAAACTGTTTTTT.

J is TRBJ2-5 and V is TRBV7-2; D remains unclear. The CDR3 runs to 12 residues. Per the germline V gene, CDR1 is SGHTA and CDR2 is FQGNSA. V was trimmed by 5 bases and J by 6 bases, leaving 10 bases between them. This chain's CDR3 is CASSHKIQTQYF. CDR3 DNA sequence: TGTGCCAGCAGCCACAAGATACAGACCCAGTACTTC.

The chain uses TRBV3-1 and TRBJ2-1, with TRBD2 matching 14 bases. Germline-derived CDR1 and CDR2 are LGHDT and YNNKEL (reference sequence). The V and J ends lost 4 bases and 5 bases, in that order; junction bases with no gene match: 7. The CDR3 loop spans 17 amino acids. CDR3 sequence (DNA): TGTGCCAGCAGCCCTCTACCGGGACTAGCGGGAGACAATGAGCAGTTCTTC. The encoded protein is CASSPLPGLAGDNEQFF.

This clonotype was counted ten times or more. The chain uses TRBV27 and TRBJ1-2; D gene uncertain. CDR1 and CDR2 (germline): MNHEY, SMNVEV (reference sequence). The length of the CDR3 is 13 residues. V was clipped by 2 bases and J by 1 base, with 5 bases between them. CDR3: CASSLQVNYGYTF. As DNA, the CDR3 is TGTGCCAGCAGTTTACAGGTTAACTATGGCTACACCTTC.

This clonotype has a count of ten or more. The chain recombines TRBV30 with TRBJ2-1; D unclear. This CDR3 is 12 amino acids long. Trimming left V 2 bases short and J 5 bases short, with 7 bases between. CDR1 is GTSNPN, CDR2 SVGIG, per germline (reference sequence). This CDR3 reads CAWSTWDNEQFF. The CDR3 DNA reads TGTGCCTGGAGTACTTGGGACAATGAGCAGTTCTTC.

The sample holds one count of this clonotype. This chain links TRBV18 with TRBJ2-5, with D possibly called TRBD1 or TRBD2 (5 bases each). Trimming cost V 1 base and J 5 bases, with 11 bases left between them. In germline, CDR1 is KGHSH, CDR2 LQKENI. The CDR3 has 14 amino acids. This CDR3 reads CASSPRDLRETQYF. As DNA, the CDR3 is TGTGCCAGCTCACCACGGGACCTTAGGGAGACCCAGTACTTC. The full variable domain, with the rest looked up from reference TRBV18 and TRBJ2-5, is NAGVMQNPRHLVRRRGQEARLRCSPMKGHSHVYWYRQLPEEGLKFMVYLQKENIIDESGMPKERFSAEFPKEGPSILRIQQVVRGDSAAYFCASSPRDLRETQYFGPGTRLLVL.

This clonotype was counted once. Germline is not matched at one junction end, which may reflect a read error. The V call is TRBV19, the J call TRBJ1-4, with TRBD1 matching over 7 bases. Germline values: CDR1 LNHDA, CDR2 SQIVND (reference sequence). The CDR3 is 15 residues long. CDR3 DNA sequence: TGTGCCAGCCGAACGAACAGGGGTACTAATGAAGAACTGTTTTTT. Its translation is CASRTNRGTNEELFF.

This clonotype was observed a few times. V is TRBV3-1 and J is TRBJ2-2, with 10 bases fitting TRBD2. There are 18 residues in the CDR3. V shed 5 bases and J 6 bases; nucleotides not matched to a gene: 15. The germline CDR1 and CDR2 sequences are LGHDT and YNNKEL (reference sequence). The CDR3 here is CASSGPRLAGGPAGELFF. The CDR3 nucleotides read TGTGCCAGCAGCGGTCCTCGTTTAGCGGGAGGTCCCGCCGGGGAGCTGTTTTTT. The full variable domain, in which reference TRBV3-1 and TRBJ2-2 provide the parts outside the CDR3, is DTAVSQTPKYLVTQMGNDKSIKCEQNLGHDTMYWYKQDSKKFLKIMFSYNNKELIINETVPNRFSPKSPDKAHLNLHINSLELGDSAVYFCASSGPRLAGGPAGELFFGEGSRLTVL.

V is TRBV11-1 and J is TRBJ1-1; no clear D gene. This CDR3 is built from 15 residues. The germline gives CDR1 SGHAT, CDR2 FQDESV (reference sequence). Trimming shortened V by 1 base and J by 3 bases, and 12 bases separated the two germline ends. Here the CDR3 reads CASSLGPGRDTEAFF. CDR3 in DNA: TGTGCCAGCAGCTTAGGACCCGGGCGTGACACTGAAGCTTTCTTT.

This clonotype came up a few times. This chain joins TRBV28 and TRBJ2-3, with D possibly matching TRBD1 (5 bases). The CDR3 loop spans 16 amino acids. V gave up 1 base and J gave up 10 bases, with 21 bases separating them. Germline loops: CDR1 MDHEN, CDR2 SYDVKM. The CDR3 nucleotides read TGTGCCAGCAGTTTATCGGGCCGCGTTACCACAGGAGCGCAGTATTTT. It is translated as CASSLSGRVTTGAQYF.

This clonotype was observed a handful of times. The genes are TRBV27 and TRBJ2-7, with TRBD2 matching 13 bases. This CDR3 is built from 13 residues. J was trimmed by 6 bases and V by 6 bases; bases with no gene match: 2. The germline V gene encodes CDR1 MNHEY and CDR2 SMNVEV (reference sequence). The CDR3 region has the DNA TGTGCCAGCAGGGGACTAGCGGGAATCGAGCAGTACTTC. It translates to CASRGLAGIEQYF.

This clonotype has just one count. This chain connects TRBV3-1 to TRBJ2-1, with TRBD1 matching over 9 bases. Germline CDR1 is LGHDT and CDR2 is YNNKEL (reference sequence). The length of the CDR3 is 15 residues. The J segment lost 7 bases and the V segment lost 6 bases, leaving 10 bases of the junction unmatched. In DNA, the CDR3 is TGTGCCAGCAGGAGAAGGGACAGGGCCAGGAATGAGCAGTTCTTC. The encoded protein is CASRRRDRARNEQFF.

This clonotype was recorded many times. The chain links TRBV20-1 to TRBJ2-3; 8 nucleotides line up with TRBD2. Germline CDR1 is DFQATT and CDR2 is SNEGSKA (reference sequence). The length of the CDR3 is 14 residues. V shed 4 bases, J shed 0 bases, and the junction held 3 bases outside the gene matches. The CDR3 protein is CSAMREASTDTQYF. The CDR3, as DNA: TGCAGTGCTATGCGGGAGGCCAGCACAGATACGCAGTATTTT.